The 22 T cell receptor beta chains below all came from one sample that was sequenced in a study of T cell responses to AZD1222 COVID-19 vaccine. Method: immunoSEQ multiplex PCR; TCRdb's copy keeps in-frame clones and lacks some. The data hold around 140,000 clones, with roughly nine tenths observed a single time. Sample: peripheral blood, taken 28 days after the second AZD1222 dose. The source is an adult who received the AZD1222 COVID-19 vaccine.

The chain combines TRBV27 with TRBJ1-1; TRBD1 might be the D (5 bases). Germline V gene lookup returns CDR1 MNHEY and CDR2 SMNVEV (reference sequence). Trimming pared 4 bases from V and 1 base from J, leaving 16 bases between. The CDR3 length is 16 residues. The CDR3 nucleotides are TGTGCCAGCAGTTCACAGGCGTTAATCGGGAACACTGAAGCTTTCTTT. The encoded protein is CASSSQALIGNTEAFF.

This clone was found once. V is TRBV3-1 (or the pseudogene TRBV3-2) and J is TRBJ1-1; no clear D gene. V lost 1 base to trimming and J lost 4 bases, with 10 bases between them. This CDR3 has 14 amino acids. CDR1 LGHDT and CDR2 YNNKEL come from the germline V gene (reference sequence). The CDR3 sequence is CASSQGRVSTEAFF. The CDR3 region has the DNA TGTGCCAGCAGCCAAGGGAGGGTGAGCACTGAAGCTTTCTTT.

The rearrangement uses TRBV5-4 and TRBJ2-2; 7 positions match TRBD1. Germline values: CDR1 SGHNT, CDR2 YYREEE (reference sequence). The CDR3 has 16 residues. The ends lost 4 bases at V and 2 bases at J; junction bases unmatched: 8. This CDR3 is CASSRARDRNTGELFF. The CDR3 DNA sequence: TGTGCCAGCAGCCGGGCTCGGGACAGAAACACCGGGGAGCTGTTTTTT.

V is TRBV11-2 and J is TRBJ2-2, with a weak D call TRBD2 (5 bases). The V end lost 6 bases, the J end lost 5 bases, and 22 bases lay between the germline ends. Looked up from germline, CDR1 is SGHAT and CDR2 is FQNNGV. CDR3 length: 17 amino acids. The CDR3 protein is CASSPRILREGTGELFF. The CDR3 nucleotides are TGTGCCAGCAGTCCGAGGATCCTACGGGAAGGAACCGGGGAGCTGTTTTTT. The complete variable domain, with remaining parts taken from reference TRBV11-2 and TRBJ2-2, reads EAGVAQSPRYKIIEKRQSVAFWCNPISGHATLYWYQQILGQGPKLLIQFQNNGVVDDSQLPKDRFSAERLKGVDSTLKIQPAKLEDSAVYLCASSPRILREGTGELFFGEGSRLTVL.

The chain links TRBV7-8 to TRBJ1-2; weak D call: TRBD1 (6 bases). Looked up from germline, CDR1 is SGHVS and CDR2 is FQNEAQ. V lost 1 base to trimming and J lost 3 bases, with 9 bases between them. The CDR3 consists of 14 residues. CDR3 sequence (DNA): TGTGCCAGCAGCTTAGGTCCAGGGGACTATGGCTACACCTTC. It specifies CASSLGPGDYGYTF.

This chain links TRBV28 with TRBJ2-7; 10 bases fit TRBD1. The trim removed 5 bases at V and 6 bases at J, leaving 7 bases unmatched. The germline V gene encodes CDR1 MDHEN and CDR2 SYDVKM. There are 14 residues in the CDR3. The CDR3 reads CASSLRDRGGEQYF. CDR3 nucleotides: TGTGCCAGCAGTCTCCGGGACAGGGGAGGCGAGCAGTACTTC.

As to this clone: Other DNA variants within this sample encode the same CDR3. The rearrangement links TRBV19 to TRBJ1-5; no firm D call. Trimming stripped 6 bases from V and 2 bases from J, with 8 bases between. There are 13 residues in the CDR3. Per germline, CDR1 LNHDA and CDR2 SQIVND (reference sequence). The CDR3 DNA is TGTGCCAGTAGGCAGGCGGGCAATCAGCCCCAGCATTTT. Translation: CASRQAGNQPQHF. Full variable domain (missing parts from reference TRBV19 and TRBJ1-5): DGGITQSPKYLFRKEGQNVTLSCEQNLNHDAMYWYRQDPGQGLRLIYYSQIVNDFQKGDIAEGYSVSREKKESFPLTVTSAQKNPTAFYLCASRQAGNQPQHFGDGTRLSIL.

V is TRBV6-5 and J is TRBJ1-1, with D unclear. Trimming stripped 3 bases from V and 5 bases from J, with 19 bases between. The V gene's germline CDR1 is MNHEY and CDR2 SVGAGI. The CDR3 runs to 16 residues. This CDR3 is CASSYPGRPGRTEAFF. The DNA for the CDR3 is TGTGCCAGCAGTTATCCCGGGAGGCCCGGCCGGACTGAAGCTTTCTTT.

This chain uses TRBV18 with TRBJ2-1; possibly TRBD2 for D (5 bases). This CDR3 has 12 amino acids. Germline CDR1 and CDR2: KGHSH and LQKENI. Trimming shortened V by 3 bases and J by 5 bases, and 5 bases separated the two germline ends. In DNA, the CDR3 is TGTGCCAGCTCACCGGGAGACAATGAGCAGTTCTTC. Protein product: CASSPGDNEQFF.

The rearrangement links TRBV12-3 or TRBV12-4 to TRBJ1-2, with D maybe TRBD1 (5 bases). Trimming stripped 6 bases from V and 6 bases from J, with 8 bases between. The CDR3 is 11 amino acids. CDR3 sequence reads: CASSPRDGYTF. The CDR3 bases are TGTGCCAGCAGCCCCAGGGATGGCTACACCTTC.

The V call is TRBV11-2, the J call TRBJ2-7, with D unresolved. The CDR3 spans 13 residues. Germline V gene sequence: CDR1 SGHAT, CDR2 FQNNGV. V was clipped by 1 base and J by 3 bases, with 7 bases between them. CDR3 sequence (DNA): TGTGCCAGCAGCTTAGGACCGGGCTACGAGCAGTACGTC. Translation gives CASSLGPGYEQYV.

The chain is built from TRBV6-5 and TRBJ1-2; no definite D call. Germline V gene sequence: CDR1 MNHEY, CDR2 SVGAGI. The CDR3 has 14 residues. V was pared by 7 bases and J by 4 bases, with 16 bases between. The CDR3 nucleotides read TGTGCCAGCATCCAGACGGGGTCGGCCTATGGCTACACCTTC. This codes for CASIQTGSAYGYTF.

The gene calls are TRBV19 and TRBJ1-2; possible D gene TRBD1, 5 bases. The V end lost 2 bases, the J end lost 6 bases, and 22 bases lay between the germline ends. The CDR3 is 17 amino acids. Germline CDR1 is LNHDA and CDR2 is SQIVND (reference sequence). CDR3 loop: CASSIYGRASRANGYTF. CDR3 nucleotides: TGTGCCAGTAGTATATACGGTCGGGCGTCCAGGGCAAATGGCTACACCTTC.

In DNA form, the CDR3 reads TGTGCCAGCAGCTTGCTAGACGGAAAAAGCTCTGGAAACACCATATATTTT. As protein: CASSLLDGKSSGNTIYF. This chain uses TRBV5-6 with TRBJ1-3; D is undetermined. CDR3 length: 17 residues. V dropped 1 base and J dropped 0 bases, with 14 bases sitting between them. Germline CDR1 reads SGHDT; CDR2 reads YYEEEE.

This chain joins TRBV30 and TRBJ1-1; D is possibly TRBD1 (6 bases). The V gene lost 3 bases and the J gene lost 0 bases, with 14 bases spanning the gap. CDR1 and CDR2 (germline): GTSNPN, SVGIG (reference sequence). The length of the CDR3 is 15 residues. CDR3 in DNA: TGTGCCTGGAGAAACCCCGGACAGTTGAACACTGAAGCTTTCTTT. It is translated as CAWRNPGQLNTEAFF.

The chain employs TRBV18 and TRBJ1-1; D is unclear. CDR3 size: 11 residues. V shed 2 bases and J shed 3 bases, with 1 base lying between them. Looked up from germline, CDR1 is KGHSH and CDR2 is LQKENI. CDR3 coding DNA: TGTGCCAGCTCACCAGACACTGAAGCTTTCTTT. This codes for CASSPDTEAFF. The full variable domain, completed using reference TRBV18 and TRBJ1-1, is NAGVMQNPRHLVRRRGQEARLRCSPMKGHSHVYWYRQLPEEGLKFMVYLQKENIIDESGMPKERFSAEFPKEGPSILRIQQVVRGDSAAYFCASSPDTEAFFGQGTRLTVV.

J is TRBJ2-2 and V is TRBV6-1; D perhaps matches TRBD1 (5 bases). V lost 3 bases to trimming and J lost 3 bases, with 17 bases between them. There are 17 residues in the CDR3. Germline CDR1 reads MNHNS; CDR2 reads SASEGT. This CDR3 is CASSDWGRFKDTGELFF. The DNA of the CDR3 is TGTGCCAGCAGTGATTGGGGCCGATTTAAGGACACCGGGGAGCTGTTTTTT.

The chain recombines TRBV24-1 with TRBJ1-3; tentatively, D is TRBD1 (6 bases). CDR3 size: 15 residues. Germline assignment: CDR1 KGHDR and CDR2 SFDVKD. V shed 4 bases and J shed 6 bases, with 15 bases lying between them. CDR3 loop: CATSDPRAGENTIYF. The CDR3 nucleotides are TGTGCCACCAGTGACCCCAGGGCAGGGGAAAACACCATATATTTT.

The chain employs TRBV28 and TRBJ1-5, with D possibly TRBD1 on 6 matching bases. V lost 5 bases and J 7 bases, leaving 18 bases between the germline ends. Per the germline V gene, CDR1 is MDHEN and CDR2 is SYDVKM. This CDR3 has 15 residues. As DNA, the CDR3 is TGTGCCAGCAGTACAACAGGGAGGGGTTGGCAGCCCCAGCATTTT. This encodes CASSTTGRGWQPQHF.

About this clone: At one boundary the junction diverges from the germline segment, which might be a read error. The chain combines TRBV4-2 with TRBJ1-2; TRBD1 matches 9 bases. Looked up from germline, CDR1 is LGHNA and CDR2 is YNFKEQ. The CDR3 has 14 residues. CDR3 in amino acids: CASSQGGGQGGCTF. The CDR3 DNA reads TGTGCCAGCAGCCAAGGAGGGGGACAGGGAGGCTGCACCTTC.

This clone was detected once. The gene calls are TRBV7-9 and TRBJ1-6; D uncertain. Trimming left V 1 base short and J 7 bases short, with 14 bases between. This CDR3 is built from 16 residues. CDR1 is SEHNR and CDR2 is FQNEAQ in the germline V gene (reference sequence). The DNA for the CDR3 is TGTGCCAGCAGCTTAGGAAATGGGGTTGGAAATTCACCCCTCCACTTT. This gives the protein CASSLGNGVGNSPLHF. Full variable domain (outside the CDR3, taken from reference TRBV7-9 and TRBJ1-6): DTGVSQNPRHKITKRGQNVTFRCDPISEHNRLYWYRQTLGQGPEFLTYFQNEAQLEKSRLLSDRFSAERPKGSFSTLEIQRTEQGDSAMYLCASSLGNGVGNSPLHFGNGTRLTVT.

The J gene is TRBJ1-1, the V gene TRBV11-2; D is unresolved. V lost 2 bases to trimming and J lost 2 bases, with 12 bases between them. The germline gives CDR1 SGHAT, CDR2 FQNNGV. CDR3 length: 15 residues. CDR3 in DNA: TGTGCCAGCAGCTTACGGATAGGCGGAAACACTGAAGCTTTCTTT. Translated, it gives CASSLRIGGNTEAFF.